The subject of this entry is one T cell receptor beta chain. Its antigen is not known. Researchers prepared the TCRbeta library using unique molecular identifiers, the study reports. TCRdb re-called the PCR reads through MiXCR, storing one row per CDR3 protein. Of around 52,000 distinct CDR3 sequences listed, approximately 6.1% are singletons. The record originates from a study of T-cell reconstitution after alpha-beta-depleted transplantation in children. Study conclusions and caveats: Some patients showed high day-60 TCRbeta diversity, which derived from surviving recipient T cells and thymic progenitors. Reportedly, alpha-beta T cells present about two months post-transplant originated from several hundred expanded clones of graft origin. When one year had passed after transplant, most T-cell counts and diversity came from newly produced T cells.

Looked up from germline, CDR1 is SEHNR and CDR2 is FQNEAQ (reference sequence). The CDR3 spans 13 residues. V lost 5 bases and J lost 8; bases outside the gene matches: 5. This chain joins TRBV7-9 and TRBJ2-1; 8 positions agree with TRBD1. This TCR was recovered from a female patient aged 2-15 years who had a stem cell transplant for aplastic anemia, so the T cells may come from the graft donor. The sequenced sample was PBMCs, mostly from graft donor cells, obtained 60 days after TCRalphabeta/CD19-depleted stem cell transplant. The CDR3 nucleotides read TGTGCCAGCAGCCGACAGGGGACCCATGAGCAGTTCTTC. Translating gives CASSRQGTHEQFF.